The next 12 T cell receptor beta chains were all read from a single sample in a study of cytomegalovirus exposure and HLA in healthy donors. In the PCR, 60 Vbeta and 13 Jbeta primers were used. Data came from immunoSEQ multiplex PCR; TCRdb stores just in-frame clones and leaves some out. The sample includes about 76,000 clones, around 72% of them seen just once. The sequencing input was PBMCs. All receptors come from a woman in her thirties or forties in good health and CMV-seropositive.

This chain uses TRBV4-1 with TRBJ1-1; 8 positions agree with TRBD1. The CDR3 is 14 amino acids. Trimming cost V 1 base and J 7 bases; bases outside gene matches: 5. From germline, CDR1 is MGHRA and CDR2 YSYEKL. Here the CDR3 reads CASSQVGQANEAFF. The CDR3 DNA is TGCGCCAGCAGCCAAGTGGGACAGGCAAATGAAGCTTTCTTT.

The chain is built from TRBV28 and TRBJ2-7, with D tentatively TRBD1 (6 bases). Trimming left V 2 bases short and J 0 bases short, with 14 bases between. Germline values: CDR1 MDHEN, CDR2 SYDVKM. The CDR3 is 16 residues long. DNA of the CDR3: TGTGCCAGCAGTTTAATCCTAGGGGGTAGCTCCTACGAGCAGTACTTC. Translation gives CASSLILGGSSYEQYF.

V and J are TRBV30 and TRBJ1-4, with unresolved D. Trimming took off 0 bases at V and 4 bases at J, with 12 bases between the two ends. There are 15 residues in the CDR3. Looked up from germline, CDR1 is GTSNPN and CDR2 is SVGIG (reference sequence). Written as DNA, the CDR3 is TGTGCCTGGAGTGTTGGGGAGATCAGTAATGAAAAACTGTTTTTT. This codes for CAWSVGEISNEKLFF.

The rearrangement joins TRBV14 to TRBJ2-1, with D maybe TRBD2 (6 bases). With 1 base removed from V and 4 bases from J, the gap between germline ends came to 8 bases. The CDR3 length is 14 residues. Germline values: CDR1 SGHDN, CDR2 FVKESK. CDR3 DNA sequence: TGTGCCAGCAGCCAAGCGACTAGATACAATGAGCAGTTCTTC. This encodes CASSQATRYNEQFF.

This chain joins TRBV6-5 and TRBJ2-2; 7 nucleotides match TRBD1. After removal of 6 bases from V and 5 bases from J, the junction contained 6 bases not matched to a gene. The CDR3 runs to 14 residues. CDR1 is MNHEY and CDR2 is SVGAGI in the germline V gene. CDR3 loop: CASSNNRGTGELFF. DNA for the CDR3: TGTGCCAGCAGCAATAACAGGGGAACCGGGGAGCTGTTTTTT.

This chain links TRBV7-2 with TRBJ2-3, with a possible D match to TRBD2 (6 bases). Germline CDR1 reads SGHTA; CDR2 reads FQGNSA. CDR3 length: 15 residues. Between the trimmed V and J ends, which lost 4 bases and 3 bases, there was a span of 14 bases. As DNA, the CDR3 is TGTGCCAGCAGCTCCACCGGGACTCAGACAGATACGCAGTATTTT. Protein sequence: CASSSTGTQTDTQYF.

The V and J genes are TRBV7-2 and TRBJ1-5; 8 bases are shared with TRBD1. V lost 7 bases to trimming and J lost 10 bases; unmatched junction nucleotides: 18. The CDR3 covers 16 residues. Germline V lookup: CDR1 SGHTA, CDR2 FQGNSA. The CDR3 DNA reads TGTGCCAGCACGATACGAAAAGGGACAGGTATTCCACCCCAGCATTTT. It yields the protein CASTIRKGTGIPPQHF. Variable domain in full (rest from reference TRBV7-2 and TRBJ1-5): GAGVSQSPSNKVTEKGKDVELRCDPISGHTALYWYRQSLGQGLEFLIYFQGNSAPDKSGLPSDRFSAERTGGSVSTLTIQRTQQEDSAVYLCASTIRKGTGIPPQHFGDGTRLSIL.

V gene TRBV6-5 combines with J gene TRBJ1-6; 10 bases fit TRBD1. V shed 6 bases, J shed 19 bases, and the junction held 9 bases outside the gene matches. The CDR3 is 12 amino acids. Germline loops: CDR1 MNHEY, CDR2 SVGAGI. The CDR3 DNA sequence: TGTGCCAGCAGACAACGGGACAGGGGCTTACACTTT. It translates to CASRQRDRGLHF.

This sequence joins TRBV6-5 and TRBJ1-1; TRBD1 might be the D (5 bases). Germline CDR1 reads MNHEY; CDR2 reads SVGAGI. V lost 4 bases and J 5 bases, leaving 14 bases between the germline ends. The CDR3 is 14 amino acids. CDR3 nucleotides: TGTGCCAGCAGTTGGGGGGACCTAGAAACTGAAGCTTTCTTT. Protein: CASSWGDLETEAFF.

Only a few counts were recorded for this clone. The chain combines TRBV6-6 with TRBJ2-1; 7 bases map to TRBD2. CDR1 is MNHNY, CDR2 SVGAGI, per germline (reference sequence). The CDR3 has 15 residues. Germline trimming cut 5 bases from V and 0 bases from J; bases unmatched to any gene: 4. The CDR3 nucleotides read TGTGCCAGCAGTAGAGCGGGGAGCTCCTACAATGAGCAGTTCTTC. It is translated as CASSRAGSSYNEQFF.

This clone has only a few counts. A far larger clone is one base from this, pointing to a likely read error. This sample also contains other DNA sequences that code for the same CDR3. This rearrangement joins TRBV7-8 to TRBJ2-7, with a possible D match to TRBD2 (5 bases). V was cut by 1 base and J by 2 bases, with 9 bases left in between. Germline CDR1 and CDR2: SGHVS and FQNEAQ. The CDR3 sequence is 14 residues long. CDR3 loop: CASSLGGGTYEQYF. The CDR3 DNA follows: TGTGCCAGCAGCTTAGGAGGAGGAACCTACGAGCAGTACTTC.

The chain employs TRBV5-1 and TRBJ2-7; 7 bases are a match to TRBD1. CDR1 and CDR2 from the germline V gene are SGHRS and YFSETQ. After removal of 1 base from V and 5 bases from J, the junction contained 6 bases not matched to a gene. The CDR3 contains 14 residues. The CDR3 DNA sequence: TGCGCCAGCAGCTTGAAAACAGGGGCCAACGAGCAGTACTTC. Encoded protein: CASSLKTGANEQYF.